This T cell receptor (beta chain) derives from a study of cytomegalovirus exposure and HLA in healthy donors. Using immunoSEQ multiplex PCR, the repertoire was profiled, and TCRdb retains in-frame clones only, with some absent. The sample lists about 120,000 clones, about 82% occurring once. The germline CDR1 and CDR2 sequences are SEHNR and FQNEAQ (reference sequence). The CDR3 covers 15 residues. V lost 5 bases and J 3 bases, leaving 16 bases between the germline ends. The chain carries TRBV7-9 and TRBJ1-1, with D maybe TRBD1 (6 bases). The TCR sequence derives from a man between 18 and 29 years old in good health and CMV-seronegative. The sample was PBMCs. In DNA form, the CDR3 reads TGTGCCAGCAGCGCCCGAACAGGGTGGGACACTGAAGCTTTCTTT. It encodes CASSARTGWDTEAFF.